This T cell receptor (beta chain) is drawn from a study of Ad26.COV2.S vaccination and SARS-CoV-2 variants. In the study overall: Ad26.COV2.S given intramuscularly, once or twice 56 days apart.

Germline V CDR1 and CDR2: SGHTA, FQGNSA. This CDR3 has 12 amino acids. Deletions cut 2 bases from V and 12 bases from J, with 11 bases between. Treatment noted: some 20 received Ad26.COV2.S at low or high dose, single or two shots; about 5 received placebo; per-sample allocation not given. The study sampled participants on day 63 after the first vaccine or placebo injection. Sequencing used immunoSEQ multiplex PCR; TCRdb keeps in-frame clones, though not all of them. Among roughly 680,000 clones listed, roughly nine tenths were seen once. The sequenced sample was peripheral blood, obtained in a trial of Ad26.COV2.S vaccine versus placebo. This receptor was identified in a person aged 18-65 years who received the Ad26.COV2.S COVID-19 vaccine or a placebo. This chain uses TRBV7-2 with TRBJ2-1, with D hard to call. The CDR3 region is CASSLFLGLQFF. CDR3 nucleotides: TGTGCCAGCAGCTTATTTTTGGGCCTGCAGTTCTTC.